This entry lists 19 T cell receptor beta chains sequenced from one sample in a study of T cells in Graves' hyperthyroidism and ophthalmopathy. Using RNA transcripts as the source, TCR beta CDR3 regions were amplified. HTBI primers were the set used in a first-round RT-PCR of the TCR CDR3. MiXCR, applied by TCRdb to the multiplex PCR reads, yields one record per CDR3 protein. The sample records under 400,000 distinct CDR3 sequences, roughly 18% being singletons. The sequenced sample consisted of blood. All receptors derive from a woman aged 45-65 years with Graves' hyperthyroidism.

In its sample, this clonotype was seen many times. V gene TRBV6-2 or TRBV6-3 combines with J gene TRBJ2-7, with 12 bases lining up with TRBD2. Trimming cost V 6 bases and J 0 bases; bases outside gene matches: 9. Looked up from germline, CDR1 is MNHEY and CDR2 is SVGEGT. The CDR3 loop spans 17 amino acids. The CDR3 nucleotides read TGTGCCAGCAGCCTAATAACTAGCGGGAGGTTCTCCTACGAGCAGTACTTC. Translation: CASSLITSGRFSYEQYF.

In this sample, this clonotype turned up many times. The J gene is TRBJ1-1, the V gene TRBV2, with D possibly matching TRBD1 (5 bases). CDR3 length: 14 amino acids. CDR1 is SNHLY, CDR2 FYNNEI, per germline. Trimming cost V 6 bases and J 8 bases, with 19 bases left between them. CDR3 residues: CASRQLTAREEAFF. The CDR3 DNA sequence: TGTGCCAGCAGGCAATTGACAGCGAGAGAGGAAGCTTTCTTT.

This clonotype was observed a few times. The chain has TRBV11-2 and TRBJ2-2; maybe TRBD2 (5 bases). V lost 5 bases, J lost 1 base, and 8 bases lay in between. The germline CDR1 and CDR2 sequences are SGHAT and FQNNGV. This CDR3 is 14 amino acids long. The CDR3 DNA sequence: TGTGCCAGCAGCCCCCGGGAGAACACCGGGGAGCTGTTTTTT. The encoded protein is CASSPRENTGELFF.

This chain uses TRBV19 with TRBJ1-1, with 9 bases lining up with TRBD1. The CDR3 extends over 16 amino acids. The germline V gene has CDR1 LNHDA and CDR2 SQIVND (reference sequence). After removal of 6 bases from V and 3 bases from J, the junction contained 11 bases not matched to a gene. DNA for the CDR3: TGTGCCAGTAGGGACGGAACAGGGGGCCTGGACACTGAAGCTTTCTTT. Translation: CASRDGTGGLDTEAFF.

The gene calls are TRBV9 and TRBJ2-7, with D possibly matching TRBD2 (6 bases). The V gene lost 3 bases and the J gene lost 5 bases, with 15 bases spanning the gap. From germline, CDR1 is SGDLS and CDR2 YYNGEE. The CDR3 is made up of 14 amino acids. The CDR3 bases are TGTGCCAGCAGCGGGGAGGAGGGATTGGACGAGCAGTACTTC. The encoded protein is CASSGEEGLDEQYF. The full variable domain, completed using reference TRBV9 and TRBJ2-7, is DSGVTQTPKHLITATGQRVTLRCSPRSGDLSVYWYQQSLDQGLQFLIQYYNGEERAKGNILERFSAQQFPDLHSELNLSSLELGDSALYFCASSGEEGLDEQYFGPGTRLTVT.

This clonotype was detected many times. The chain joins TRBV6-1 to TRBJ1-1, with 9 bases lining up with TRBD1. CDR1 and CDR2 from the germline V gene are MNHNS and SASEGT. The CDR3 runs 16 residues. V dropped 6 bases and J dropped 1; count of bases not matched to a gene: 9. As DNA, the CDR3 is TGTGCCAGCAGCTCGGACAGGGGTGGGAAGAACACTGAAGCTTTCTTT. Amino acid sequence: CASSSDRGGKNTEAFF.

The V and J genes are TRBV24-1 and TRBJ2-3; 10 bases fit TRBD1. Germline CDR1 reads KGHDR; CDR2 reads SFDVKD. V gave up 6 bases and J gave up 5 bases; unmatched junction bases: 4. CDR3 length: 14 amino acids. The CDR3 DNA follows: TGTGCCACCAGTCGGGGGACAGGGGTAGATACGCAGTATTTT. Translating it yields CATSRGTGVDTQYF.

The chain recombines TRBV29-1 with TRBJ1-4, with no clear D. This CDR3 is built from 10 residues. The ends were cut back, 4 bases at V and 8 bases at J, with 5 bases in the middle. Germline CDR1 reads SQVTM; CDR2 reads ANQGSEA. For the CDR3, the DNA is TGCAGCGTTGTAGGGGAAAAACTGTTTTTT. This gives the protein CSVVGEKLFF.

J is TRBJ1-3 and V is TRBV12-3 or TRBV12-4; D is perhaps TRBD1 (6 bases). Trimming stripped 2 bases from V and 7 bases from J, with 18 bases between. This CDR3 spans 16 amino acids. Here the CDR3 DNA reads TGTGCCAGCAGTTTACAGGACAGTGTTGCTTGGAACACCATATATTTT. Translation gives CASSLQDSVAWNTIYF.

There are many counts of this clonotype. The V call is TRBV11-2, the J call TRBJ2-7; 9 positions match TRBD1. This CDR3 has 17 residues. Germline CDR1 reads SGHAT; CDR2 reads FQNNGV. V trimming: 2 bases; J trimming: 3 bases; junction bases outside the gene matches: 11. CDR3 in amino acids: CASSLRGTGNTFYEQYV. CDR3 nucleotides: TGTGCCAGCAGCTTACGGGGGACAGGGAATACCTTCTACGAGCAGTACGTC.

The chain has TRBV7-3 and TRBJ2-6; D not resolved. V was pared by 2 bases and J by 0 bases, with 14 bases between. CDR1 is SGHTA and CDR2 is FQGTGA in the germline V gene. The CDR3 is 18 residues long. The CDR3: CASSLGSGRGSGANVLTF. The CDR3 nucleotides read TGTGCCAGCAGCTTAGGTTCCGGACGCGGCTCTGGGGCCAACGTCCTGACTTTC.

This clonotype was picked up a small number of times. The CDR3 reads CAIRGTSTDTQYF. CDR3 sequence (DNA): TGTGCCATCAGGGGTACGAGCACAGATACGCAGTATTTT. V usage is TRBV10-3 and J usage is TRBJ2-3; D ambiguous. The CDR3 runs to 13 residues. Germline CDR1 reads ENHRY; CDR2 reads SYGVKD. Trimming took off 6 bases at V and 0 bases at J, with 7 bases between the two ends.

The chain links TRBV14 to TRBJ2-7; no firm D call. V was clipped by 2 bases and J by 5 bases, with 13 bases between them. This CDR3 is built from 14 residues. CDR1 is SGHDN and CDR2 is FVKESK in the germline V gene. The chain's CDR3 is CASSQQVQSNEQYF. CDR3 in DNA: TGTGCCAGCAGCCAACAGGTACAATCCAACGAGCAGTACTTC.

This clonotype was observed at least ten times. The chain joins TRBV13 to TRBJ2-7; 7 positions agree with TRBD2. This CDR3 has 17 residues. J was trimmed by 2 bases and V by 5 bases; bases with no gene match: 15. CDR1 and CDR2 (germline): PRHDT, FYEKMQ (reference sequence). CDR3 DNA: TGTGCCAGCAGCACCCGAAACCGGGGAGGGGCAACCTACGAGCAGTACTTC. Its protein product is CASSTRNRGGATYEQYF.

This clonotype was counted only a few times. The chain links TRBV24-1 to TRBJ2-7; 7 nucleotides match TRBD2. V lost 5 bases and J lost 0; bases outside the gene matches: 9. The CDR3 spans 16 residues. Germline V CDR1 and CDR2: KGHDR, SFDVKD. The CDR3 sequence is CATSAGGWDYSYEQYV. The CDR3 bases are TGTGCCACCAGTGCGGGGGGATGGGATTACTCCTACGAGCAGTACGTC.

This clonotype was detected ten times or more. V gene TRBV6-1 combines with J gene TRBJ1-4; unclear D gene. Germline CDR1 is MNHNS and CDR2 is SASEGT. The CDR3 covers 15 residues. V was trimmed by 6 bases and J by 5 bases, leaving 16 bases between them. In DNA, the CDR3 is TGTGCCAGCAGATCCAGCTCCGTAGAGAATGAAAAACTGTTTTTT. It translates to CASRSSSVENEKLFF.

This clonotype is deemed medium-sized. CDR3 DNA sequence: TGTGCCACCTCCGGGACAGGGTCAGGGGAGACCCAGTACTTC. Protein: CATSGTGSGETQYF. The V and J genes are TRBV2 and TRBJ2-5, with TRBD1 identical over 9 bases. This CDR3 is built from 14 residues. J was trimmed by 5 bases and V by 10 bases; bases with no gene match: 11. The germline V gene has CDR1 SNHLY and CDR2 FYNNEI. Combining the CDR3 with reference TRBV2 and TRBJ2-5 gives the whole variable domain EPEVTQTPSHQVTQMGQEVILRCVPISNHLYFYWYRQILGQKVEFLVSFYNNEISEKSEIFDDQFSVERPDGSNFTLKIRSTKLEDSAMYFCATSGTGSGETQYFGPGTRLLVL.

The chain is built from TRBV10-3 and TRBJ2-3; 9 nucleotides agree with TRBD1. The CDR3 covers 14 residues. The J segment lost 4 bases and the V segment lost 10 bases, leaving 9 bases of the junction unmatched. The germline gives CDR1 ENHRY, CDR2 SYGVKD. CDR3 sequence: CATADRGEPDTQYF. The CDR3 region has the DNA TGTGCCACGGCCGACAGGGGGGAGCCAGATACGCAGTATTTT.

This clonotype appeared many times. This chain uses TRBV18 with TRBJ2-1, with D tentatively TRBD2 (6 bases). V gave up 5 bases and J gave up 8 bases, with 13 bases separating them. CDR1 is KGHSH and CDR2 is LQKENI in the germline V gene. The CDR3 extends over 13 amino acids. CDR3 DNA: TGTGCCAGCTCATCGGGGGACGGAGATGAGCAGTTCTTC. Translated: CASSSGDGDEQFF.